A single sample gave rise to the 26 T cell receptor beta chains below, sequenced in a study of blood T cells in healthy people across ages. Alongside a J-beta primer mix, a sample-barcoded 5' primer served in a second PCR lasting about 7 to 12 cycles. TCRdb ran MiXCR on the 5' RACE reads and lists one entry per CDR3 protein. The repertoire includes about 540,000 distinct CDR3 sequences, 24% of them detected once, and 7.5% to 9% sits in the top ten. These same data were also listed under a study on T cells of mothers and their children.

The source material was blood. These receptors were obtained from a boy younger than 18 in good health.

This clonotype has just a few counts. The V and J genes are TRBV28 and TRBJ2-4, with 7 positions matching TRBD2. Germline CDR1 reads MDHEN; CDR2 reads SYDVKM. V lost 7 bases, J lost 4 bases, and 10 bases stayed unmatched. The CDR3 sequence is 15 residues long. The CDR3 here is CASTTGGEGKNIQYF. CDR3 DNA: TGTGCCAGCACAACTGGAGGGGAGGGTAAAAACATTCAGTACTTC.

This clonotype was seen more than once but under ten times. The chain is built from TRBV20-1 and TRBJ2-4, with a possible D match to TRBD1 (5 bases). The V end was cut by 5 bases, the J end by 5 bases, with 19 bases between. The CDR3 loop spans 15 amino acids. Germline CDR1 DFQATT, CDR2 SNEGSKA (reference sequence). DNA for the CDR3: TGCAGTGCTGCCAGGACCCCCAGGGTTGAAAACATTCAGTACTTC. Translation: CSAARTPRVENIQYF.

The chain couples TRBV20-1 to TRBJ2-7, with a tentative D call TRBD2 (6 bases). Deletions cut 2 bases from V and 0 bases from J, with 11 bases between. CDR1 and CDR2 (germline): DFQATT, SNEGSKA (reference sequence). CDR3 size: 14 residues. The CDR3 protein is CSARRAGPSYEQYF. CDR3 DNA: TGCAGTGCTAGACGAGCGGGTCCCTCCTACGAGCAGTACTTC.

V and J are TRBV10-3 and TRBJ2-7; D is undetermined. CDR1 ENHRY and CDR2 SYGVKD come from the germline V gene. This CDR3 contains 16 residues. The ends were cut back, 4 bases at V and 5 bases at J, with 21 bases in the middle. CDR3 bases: TGTGCCATCAGTGCAAAGACACGCCTTAAGGGCGACGAGCAGTACTTC. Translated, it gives CAISAKTRLKGDEQYF.

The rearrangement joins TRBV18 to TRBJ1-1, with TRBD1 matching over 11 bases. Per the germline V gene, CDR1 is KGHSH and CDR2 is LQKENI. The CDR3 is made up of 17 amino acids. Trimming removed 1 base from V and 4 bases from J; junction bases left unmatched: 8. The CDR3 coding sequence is TGTGCCAGCTCACCACGCTCTCGCGGGACAGGGGGCACTGAAGCTTTCTTT. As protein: CASSPRSRGTGGTEAFF.

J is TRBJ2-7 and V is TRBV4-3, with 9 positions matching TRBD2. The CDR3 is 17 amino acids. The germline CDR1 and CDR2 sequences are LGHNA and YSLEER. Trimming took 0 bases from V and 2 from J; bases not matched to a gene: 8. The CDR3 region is CASSQDRLAGRTYEQYF. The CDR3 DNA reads TGCGCCAGCAGCCAAGACCGTCTAGCGGGGCGAACCTACGAGCAGTACTTC.

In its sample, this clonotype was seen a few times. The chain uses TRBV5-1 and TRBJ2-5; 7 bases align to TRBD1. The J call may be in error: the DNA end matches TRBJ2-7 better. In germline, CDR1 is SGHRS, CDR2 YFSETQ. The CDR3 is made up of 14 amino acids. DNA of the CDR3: TGCGCCAGCAGCCCTCGGACAGGCCCCGGCGAGCAGTACTTC. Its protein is CASSPRTGPGEQYF.

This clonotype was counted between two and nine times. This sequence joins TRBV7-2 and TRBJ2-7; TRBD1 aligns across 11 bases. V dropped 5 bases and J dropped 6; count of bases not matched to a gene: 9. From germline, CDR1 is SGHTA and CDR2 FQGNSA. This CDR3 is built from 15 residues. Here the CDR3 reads CASSETGTGGFEQYF. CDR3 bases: TGTGCCAGCAGCGAAACCGGGACAGGGGGATTCGAGCAGTACTTC.

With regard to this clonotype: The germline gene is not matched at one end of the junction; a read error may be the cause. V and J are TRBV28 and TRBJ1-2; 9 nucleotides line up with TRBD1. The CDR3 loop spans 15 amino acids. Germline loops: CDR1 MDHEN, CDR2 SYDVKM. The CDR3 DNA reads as TGTGCCAGCAGTTTAGGGGACAGGGCAAACTATGGCTGCACCTTC. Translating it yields CASSLGDRANYGCTF.

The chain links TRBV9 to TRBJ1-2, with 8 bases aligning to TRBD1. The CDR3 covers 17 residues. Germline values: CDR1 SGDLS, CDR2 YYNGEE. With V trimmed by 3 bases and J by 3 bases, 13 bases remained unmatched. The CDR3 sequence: CASSGYRDRKQYYGYTF. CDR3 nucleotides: TGTGCCAGCAGCGGCTACCGGGACAGGAAACAGTACTATGGCTACACCTTC.

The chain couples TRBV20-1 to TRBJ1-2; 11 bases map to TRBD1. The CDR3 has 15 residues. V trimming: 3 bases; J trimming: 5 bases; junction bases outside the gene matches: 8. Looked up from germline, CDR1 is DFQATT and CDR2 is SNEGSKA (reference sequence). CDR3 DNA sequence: TGCAGTGCTAGGATAGGACAGGGGGCAAGTTATGGCTACACCTTC. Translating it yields CSARIGQGASYGYTF.

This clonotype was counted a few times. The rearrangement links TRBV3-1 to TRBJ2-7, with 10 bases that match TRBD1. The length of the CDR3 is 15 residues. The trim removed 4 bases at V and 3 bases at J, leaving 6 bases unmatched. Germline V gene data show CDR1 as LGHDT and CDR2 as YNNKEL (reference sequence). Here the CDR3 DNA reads TGTGCCAGCAGCCCTGGGACAGGGGCCTACTACGAGCAGTACTTC. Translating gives CASSPGTGAYYEQYF.

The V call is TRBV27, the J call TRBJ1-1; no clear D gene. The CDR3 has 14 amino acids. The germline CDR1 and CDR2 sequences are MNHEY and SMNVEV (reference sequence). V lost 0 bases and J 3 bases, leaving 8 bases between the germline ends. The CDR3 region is CASSLSWRDTEAFF. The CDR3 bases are TGTGCCAGCAGTTTATCGTGGCGAGACACTGAAGCTTTCTTT.

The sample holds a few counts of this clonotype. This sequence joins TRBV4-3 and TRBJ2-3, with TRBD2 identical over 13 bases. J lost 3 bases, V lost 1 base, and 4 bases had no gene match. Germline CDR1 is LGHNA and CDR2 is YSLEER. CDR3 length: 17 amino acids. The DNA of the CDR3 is TGCGCCAGCAGCCAAGGAGGACTAGCGGGGGTGACAGATACGCAGTATTTT. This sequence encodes CASSQGGLAGVTDTQYF.

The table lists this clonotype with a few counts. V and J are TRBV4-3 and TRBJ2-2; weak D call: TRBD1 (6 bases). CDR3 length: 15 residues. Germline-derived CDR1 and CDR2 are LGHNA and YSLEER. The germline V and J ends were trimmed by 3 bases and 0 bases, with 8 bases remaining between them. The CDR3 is CASSQDRTNTGELFF. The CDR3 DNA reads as TGCGCCAGCAGCCAGGACAGAACGAACACCGGGGAGCTGTTTTTT.

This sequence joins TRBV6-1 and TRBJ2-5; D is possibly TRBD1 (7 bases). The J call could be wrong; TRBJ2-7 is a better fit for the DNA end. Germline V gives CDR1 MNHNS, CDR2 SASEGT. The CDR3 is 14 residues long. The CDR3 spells CASSGQGGLSEQYF. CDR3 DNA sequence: TGTGCCAGCAGTGGGCAGGGGGGACTTTCCGAGCAGTACTTC.

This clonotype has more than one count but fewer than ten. CDR3 loop: CATSEQAGANYNEQFF. The CDR3 region has the DNA TGTGCCACCAGTGAACAAGCGGGAGCCAATTACAATGAGCAGTTCTTC. The V call is TRBV24-1, the J call TRBJ2-1; 8 bases are a match to TRBD2. The V and J ends lost 4 bases and 4 bases, in that order; junction bases with no gene match: 8. The CDR3 runs 16 residues. CDR1 is KGHDR, CDR2 SFDVKD, per germline.

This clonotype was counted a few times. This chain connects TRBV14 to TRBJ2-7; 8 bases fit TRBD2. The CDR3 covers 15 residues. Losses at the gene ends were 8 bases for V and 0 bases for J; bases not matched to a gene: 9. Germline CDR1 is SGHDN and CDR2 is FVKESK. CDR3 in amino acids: CASSPSGGLSYEQYF. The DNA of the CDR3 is TGTGCCAGCTCCCCATCGGGAGGGCTCTCCTACGAGCAGTACTTC.

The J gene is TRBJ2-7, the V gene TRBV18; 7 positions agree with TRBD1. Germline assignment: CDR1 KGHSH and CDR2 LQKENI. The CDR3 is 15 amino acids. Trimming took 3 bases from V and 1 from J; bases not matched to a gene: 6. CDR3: CASSPTGQSSYEQYF. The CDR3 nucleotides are TGTGCCAGCTCACCCACGGGACAGAGTTCCTACGAGCAGTACTTC.

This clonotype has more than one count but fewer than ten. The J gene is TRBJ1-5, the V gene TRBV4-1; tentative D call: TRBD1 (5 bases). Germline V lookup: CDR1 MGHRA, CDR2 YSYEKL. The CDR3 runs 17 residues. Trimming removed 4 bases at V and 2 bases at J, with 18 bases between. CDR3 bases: TGCGCCAGCAGCCCAGGAAGGCTGGGGCTTGGCAATCAGCCCCAGCATTTT. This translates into CASSPGRLGLGNQPQHF.

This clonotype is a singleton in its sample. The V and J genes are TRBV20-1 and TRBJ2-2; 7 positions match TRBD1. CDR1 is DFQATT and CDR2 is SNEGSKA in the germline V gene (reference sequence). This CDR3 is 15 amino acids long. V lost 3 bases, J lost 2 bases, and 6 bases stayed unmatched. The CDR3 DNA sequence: TGCAGTGCTAGGAGGACAGGCGCAAACACCGGGGAGCTGTTTTTT. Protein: CSARRTGANTGELFF.

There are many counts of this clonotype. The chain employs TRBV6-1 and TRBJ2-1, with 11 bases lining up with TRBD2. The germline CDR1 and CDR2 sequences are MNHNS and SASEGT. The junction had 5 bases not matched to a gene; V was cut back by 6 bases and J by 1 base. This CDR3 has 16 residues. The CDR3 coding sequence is TGTGCCAGCAGGCTAGCGGGAGGAGGTTCCTACAATGAGCAGTTCTTC. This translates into CASRLAGGGSYNEQFF.

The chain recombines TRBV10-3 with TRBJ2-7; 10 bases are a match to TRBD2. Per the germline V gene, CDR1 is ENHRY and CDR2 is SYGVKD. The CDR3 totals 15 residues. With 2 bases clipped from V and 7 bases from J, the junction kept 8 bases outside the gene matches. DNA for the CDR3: TGTGCCATCAGTGAGACTCTAGCGGGAGCCCGGGAGCAGTACTTC. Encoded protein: CAISETLAGAREQYF.

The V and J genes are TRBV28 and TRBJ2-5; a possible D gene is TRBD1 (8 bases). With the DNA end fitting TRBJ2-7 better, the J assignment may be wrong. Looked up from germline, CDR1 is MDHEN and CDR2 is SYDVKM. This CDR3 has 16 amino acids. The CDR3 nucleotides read TGTGCCAGTTTGGGGACTATACGGGACAGGTTCCACGAGCAGTACTTC. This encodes CASLGTIRDRFHEQYF.

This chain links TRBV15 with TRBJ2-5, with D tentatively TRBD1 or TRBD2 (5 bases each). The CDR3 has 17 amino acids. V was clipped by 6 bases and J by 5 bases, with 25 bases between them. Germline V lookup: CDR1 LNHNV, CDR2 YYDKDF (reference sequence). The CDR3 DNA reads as TGTGCCACCAGTACCACCGGCAGAGGGGAAGATCAGGAGACCCAGTACTTC. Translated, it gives CATSTTGRGEDQETQYF.

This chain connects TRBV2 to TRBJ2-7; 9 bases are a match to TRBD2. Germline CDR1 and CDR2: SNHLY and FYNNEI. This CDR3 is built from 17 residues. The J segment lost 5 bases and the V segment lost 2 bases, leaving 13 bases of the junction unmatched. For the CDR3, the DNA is TGTGCCAGCAGTGAATTGTCAGGGACTAGCAACGCCGACGAGCAGTACTTC. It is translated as CASSELSGTSNADEQYF.